This T cell receptor beta chain was sequenced for a study of response to subunit inactivated influenza vaccine. Findings and limits, study-wide: Each seasonal influenza vaccination, the authors suggested, recruits few new T cells.

This clonotype occurred a few times. Antigen specificity is unknown. The CDR3 is 13 residues long. Looked up from germline, CDR1 is KGHDR and CDR2 is SFDVKD. Trimming took off 5 bases at V and 3 bases at J, with 7 bases between the two ends. MiXCR, run by TCRdb on the RT-PCR reads, gives a single entry per CDR3 protein. The data contain under 950,000 distinct CDR3 sequences, 21% of them singletons. The receptor comes from a man aged 50-60 years who received an inactivated influenza vaccine. The source was PBMCs from blood, collected roughly 5 days after vaccination. This chain connects TRBV24-1 to TRBJ1-5; maybe TRBD1 (5 bases). The CDR3 DNA sequence: TGTGCCACCAGTGGGGGGAACAATCAGCCCCAGCATTTT. Its translation is CATSGGNNQPQHF.